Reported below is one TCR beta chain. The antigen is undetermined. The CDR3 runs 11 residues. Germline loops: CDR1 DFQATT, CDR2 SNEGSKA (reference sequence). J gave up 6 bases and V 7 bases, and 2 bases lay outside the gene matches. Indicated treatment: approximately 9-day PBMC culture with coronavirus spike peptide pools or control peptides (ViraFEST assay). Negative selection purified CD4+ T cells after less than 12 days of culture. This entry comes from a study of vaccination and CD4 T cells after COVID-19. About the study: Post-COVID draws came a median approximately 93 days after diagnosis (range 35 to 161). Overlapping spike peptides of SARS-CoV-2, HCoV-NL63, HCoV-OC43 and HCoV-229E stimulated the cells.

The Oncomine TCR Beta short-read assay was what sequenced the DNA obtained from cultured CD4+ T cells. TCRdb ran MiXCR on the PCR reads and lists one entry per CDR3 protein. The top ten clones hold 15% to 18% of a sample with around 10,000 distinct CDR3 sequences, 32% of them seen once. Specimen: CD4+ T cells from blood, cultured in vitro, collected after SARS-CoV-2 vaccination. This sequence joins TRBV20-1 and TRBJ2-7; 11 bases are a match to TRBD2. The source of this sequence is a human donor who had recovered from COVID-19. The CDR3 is CSVAGGFEQYF. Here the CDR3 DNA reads TGCAGTGTAGCGGGAGGGTTCGAGCAGTACTTC.